A selection of T cell receptor beta chains follows, all from one sample in a study of cytomegalovirus exposure and HLA in healthy donors. Libraries were prepared by immunoSEQ multiplex PCR; TCRdb keeps only in-frame clonotypes and omits some of them. Found here are some 150,000 clones, 70% to 85% of them singletons; the top ten hold around 4.1%. Specimen: PBMCs. These receptors all come from a middle-aged man in good health and CMV-seropositive. Each CDR3 is given with its conserved first and last residue. D genes are given only for firm matches. Clone size is stated in some rows and not others, as once, few, many or a class when expanded.

j_gene	abundance	d_gene	v_gene	CDR3aa	CDR3nt
TRBJ1-5	NA	NA	TRBV6-5	CASSSGSGGNQPQHF	TGTGCCAGCAGTTCTGGGTCGGGGGGCAATCAGCCCCAGCATTTT
TRBJ2-2	NA	TRBD2	TRBV9	CASSSRTSGGVNTGELFF	TGTGCCAGCAGTTCGAGGACTAGCGGGGGGGTGAACACCGGGGAGCTGTTTTTT
TRBJ2-2	NA	TRBD1	TRBV29-1	CSVVGTEGGELFF	TGCAGCGTTGTCGGGACAGAGGGCGGGGAGCTGTTTTTT
TRBJ2-1	few	NA	TRBV6-4	CASSRETGNEQFF	TGTGCCAGCAGCCGGGAGACGGGCAATGAGCAGTTCTTC
TRBJ1-1	NA	NA	TRBV5-5	CASRKTGVPEAFF	TGTGCCAGCAGGAAGACGGGGGTACCTGAAGCTTTCTTT
TRBJ2-3	few	NA	TRBV9	CASSVDRTDTQYF	TGTGCCAGCAGCGTAGATCGGACAGATACGCAGTATTTT
TRBJ2-7	NA	NA	TRBV29-1	CSAATGSYEQYF	TGCAGCGCAGCGACAGGTTCCTACGAGCAGTACTTC
TRBJ2-3	NA	TRBD2	TRBV7-3	CASSVEGRVADTQYF	TGTGCCAGCAGCGTCGAAGGGAGGGTGGCAGATACGCAGTATTTT
TRBJ1-2	NA	NA	TRBV9	CASSGPGWYGYTF	TGTGCCAGCAGCGGGCCCGGGTGGTACGGCTACACCTTC
TRBJ1-2	NA	NA	TRBV2	CASSRQVISNYGYTF	TGTGCCAGCAGTCGACAGGTTATCAGTAACTATGGCTACACCTTC
TRBJ1-2	NA	TRBD1	TRBV7-9	CASSSGQGHYGYTF	TGTGCCAGCAGCTCTGGACAGGGGCACTATGGCTACACCTTC
TRBJ1-2	NA	NA	TRBV4-1	CASSQADRNYGYTF	TGCGCCAGCAGCCAAGCCGACAGGAACTATGGCTACACCTTC
TRBJ1-5	NA	NA	TRBV30	CAWSLRTDQPQHF	TGTGCCTGGAGTCTAAGGACAGATCAGCCCCAGCATTTT
TRBJ2-7	NA	TRBD1	TRBV29-1	CSVKQGDSYEQYF	TGCAGCGTTAAACAGGGGGACTCCTACGAGCAGTACTTC
TRBJ2-7	NA	TRBD1	TRBV5-1	CASSLSGTGAYEQYF	TGCGCCAGCAGCCTTTCCGGGACAGGGGCCTACGAGCAGTACTTC
TRBJ1-1	once	NA	TRBV5-4	CASSLGYDRNEAFF	TGTGCCAGCAGCTTGGGATACGACAGGAATGAAGCTTTCTTT
TRBJ2-3	few	TRBD2	TRBV18	CASSPSGDSTDTQYF	TGTGCCAGCTCTCCCAGCGGGGATAGCACAGATACGCAGTATTTT
TRBJ2-7	NA	TRBD1	TRBV7-9	CASSRQGELYEQYF	TGTGCCAGCAGTCGACAGGGGGAATTGTACGAGCAGTACTTC